A selection of T cell receptor beta chains follows, all from one sample in a study of T cell changes during pregnancy in multiple sclerosis. Libraries were prepared by immunoSEQ multiplex PCR; TCRdb keeps only in-frame clonotypes and omits some of them. The sample has more than 80,000 clones; 91% are singletons. This material consisted of PBMCs, taken in the first trimester of pregnancy. Receptor source: a female donor in good health, serving as a control in a pregnancy study. Some clones in this sample may be carry-over from other donors' samples. CDR3s include the opening cysteine and the closing phenylalanine or tryptophan. Each record gives: D gene, J gene, V gene, CDR3 DNA, CDR3 protein. D genes are given only for firm matches.

D gene: NA
J gene: TRBJ2-7
V gene: TRBV21-1
CDR3 DNA: TGTGCCAGCAGCAAGGGACAGACGTGGACTAGCGGGAGGCCCTGTTACGAGCAGTACTTC
CDR3 protein: CASSKGQTWTSGRPCYEQYF

D gene: TRBD2
J gene: TRBJ2-7
V gene: TRBV9
CDR3 DNA: TGTGCCAGCAGCGAGCACGGGACTAGCGGGAGCTACGAGCAGTACTTC
CDR3 protein: CASSEHGTSGSYEQYF

D gene: NA
J gene: TRBJ2-4
V gene: TRBV7-2
CDR3 DNA: TGTGCCAGCAGCTTGGGTCAGGGGAGGGTCAAAAACATTCAGTACTTC
CDR3 protein: CASSLGQGRVKNIQYF

D gene: TRBD2
J gene: TRBJ2-1
V gene: TRBV6-4
CDR3 DNA: TGTGCCAGCAGTGACTTTGCGGGGGACTACAATGAGCAGTTCTTC
CDR3 protein: CASSDFAGDYNEQFF

D gene: NA
J gene: TRBJ1-6
V gene: TRBV5-1
CDR3 DNA: TGCGCCAGCAGCTTGGTTCGGGGGTCACCCCTCCACTTT
CDR3 protein: CASSLVRGSPLHF

D gene: NA
J gene: TRBJ2-1
V gene: TRBV7-9
CDR3 DNA: TGTGCCAGCAGCTCAAACCCCAGGCTAGCCTCGAGCTCCTACAATGAGCAGTTCTTC
CDR3 protein: CASSSNPRLASSSYNEQFF

D gene: TRBD2
J gene: TRBJ2-3
V gene: TRBV7-2
CDR3 DNA: TGTGCCAGCAGCTTAGCGCTAGCGGGGGGGGTGGTAGATACGCAGTATTTT
CDR3 protein: CASSLALAGGVVDTQYF

D gene: TRBD1
J gene: TRBJ2-3
V gene: TRBV5-6
CDR3 DNA: TGTGCCAGCAGCTTGAACAGGGGGCTTGACACGCAGTATTTT
CDR3 protein: CASSLNRGLDTQYF

D gene: TRBD1
J gene: TRBJ1-2
V gene: TRBV12-5
CDR3 DNA: TGTGCTAGTGGTTTGGGGGGACAGGGTAGCGGCTACACCTTC
CDR3 protein: CASGLGGQGSGYTF

D gene: TRBD1
J gene: TRBJ1-3
V gene: TRBV4-1
CDR3 DNA: TGCGCCAGCAGTCGACAGGGGGTCCTTGGAAACACCATATATTTT
CDR3 protein: CASSRQGVLGNTIYF

D gene: TRBD2
J gene: TRBJ2-7
V gene: TRBV5-6
CDR3 DNA: TGTGCCAGCAGCTTGGAACTCAGCGGGGGGGCTAACTTC
CDR3 protein: CASSLELSGGANF

D gene: NA
J gene: TRBJ1-1
V gene: TRBV7-9
CDR3 DNA: TGTGCCAGCAGCTTAGTTCAGGGTACGAAGACTGAAGCTTTCTTT
CDR3 protein: CASSLVQGTKTEAFF

D gene: NA
J gene: TRBJ1-2
V gene: TRBV28
CDR3 DNA: TGTGCCAGCAGCGACAAAGGCTACACCTTC
CDR3 protein: CASSDKGYTF

D gene: TRBD2
J gene: TRBJ2-7
V gene: TRBV5-3
CDR3 DNA: TGTGCCAGAAGCTTGCGGGGGGGGGATCAGACTAGCAGGTTCGGCGAGCAGTACTTC
CDR3 protein: CARSLRGGDQTSRFGEQYF